Shown below are 26 T cell receptor beta chains from a single sample sequenced in a study of PD-1 blockade in classical Hodgkin lymphoma. Sequencing used immunoSEQ multiplex PCR; TCRdb keeps in-frame clones, though not all of them. The data show 25,000 to 35,000 clones, around 79% seen once. Time point given: cycle 4 day 1 (C4D1), after around six weeks of nivolumab. All the patients suffered relapse after autologous stem cell transplantation, and brentuximab vedotin exposure differed. The specimen comprised peripheral blood mononuclear cells (PBMCs), sampled before the fourth cycle of nivolumab. The receptor set was obtained from a human donor with classical Hodgkin lymphoma.

The chain couples TRBV9 to TRBJ1-5, with D perhaps TRBD1 (6 bases). The germline V and J ends were trimmed by 0 bases and 6 bases, with 13 bases remaining between them. The V gene's germline CDR1 is SGDLS and CDR2 YYNGEE. CDR3 size: 15 residues. CDR3 in DNA: TGTGCCAGCAGCGTAGCTCCAGGGGTCAGTCAGCCCCAGCATTTT. This encodes CASSVAPGVSQPQHF.

The V and J genes are TRBV7-2 and TRBJ2-3; D uncertain. V lost 1 base and J 6 bases, leaving 11 bases between the germline ends. The CDR3 consists of 14 residues. The germline V gene encodes CDR1 SGHTA and CDR2 FQGNSA. Here the CDR3 reads CASSLEPTLDTQYF. The CDR3 DNA follows: TGTGCCAGCAGCTTAGAACCCACATTGGATACGCAGTATTTT.

V is TRBV7-2 and J is TRBJ2-2; TRBD1 matches at 7 bases. Germline V lookup: CDR1 SGHTA, CDR2 FQGNSA. The CDR3 is 17 amino acids. V gave up 2 bases and J gave up 5 bases; unmatched junction bases: 11. CDR3 DNA sequence: TGTGCCAGCAGCTTATCGCTAGGGGGCGGACGAACCGGGGAGCTGTTTTTT. Its translation: CASSLSLGGGRTGELFF.

This clone was recorded once. This chain joins TRBV28 and TRBJ2-4; D might be TRBD1 (6 bases). V dropped 6 bases and J dropped 0 bases, with 9 bases sitting between them. The V gene's germline CDR1 is MDHEN and CDR2 SYDVKM. The CDR3 consists of 14 residues. CDR3 sequence reads: CASRPTGAKNIQYF. In DNA, the CDR3 is TGTGCCAGCAGGCCGACAGGAGCCAAAAACATTCAGTACTTC. The full variable domain, completed using reference TRBV28 and TRBJ2-4, is DVKVTQSSRYLVKRTGEKVFLECVQDMDHENMFWYRQDPGLGLRLIYFSYDVKMKEKGDIPEGYSVSREKKERFSLILESASTNQTSMYLCASRPTGAKNIQYFGAGTRLSVL.

The chain links TRBV5-8 to TRBJ2-1; D uncertain. The CDR3 runs 12 residues. From germline, CDR1 is SGHTS and CDR2 YDEGEE. Trimming left V 1 base short and J 9 bases short, with 8 bases between. The CDR3 protein is CASSLQALEQFF. The CDR3 bases are TGTGCCAGCAGCTTGCAGGCCCTTGAGCAGTTCTTC.

The rearrangement links TRBV13 to TRBJ1-6, with a weak D call TRBD1 (6 bases). CDR3 length equals 16 residues. Germline CDR1 and CDR2: PRHDT and FYEKMQ (reference sequence). Trimming removed 7 bases from V and 3 bases from J, with 16 bases in between. The CDR3 DNA reads as TGTGCCAGCACCGGTCGGGGGGCTGACTATAATTCACCCCTCCACTTT. Translated: CASTGRGADYNSPLHF.

This chain's CDR3 is CASRIGGGHEAFF. The CDR3 nucleotides read TGTGCCAGTAGAATTGGGGGGGGTCATGAAGCTTTCTTT. V gene TRBV19 combines with J gene TRBJ1-1, with D perhaps matching TRBD1 (5 bases). The CDR3 has 13 amino acids. Trimming shortened V by 6 bases and J by 7 bases, and 15 bases separated the two germline ends. Germline CDR1 and CDR2: LNHDA and SQIVND (reference sequence).

This CDR3 reads CASSFGRYNEQFF. CDR3 sequence (DNA): TGTGCCAGCAGTTTCGGCAGATACAATGAGCAGTTCTTC. The genes are TRBV27 and TRBJ2-1; no clear D gene. The CDR3 is made up of 13 amino acids. Per the germline V gene, CDR1 is MNHEY and CDR2 is SMNVEV (reference sequence). The germline V and J ends were trimmed by 3 bases and 4 bases, with 7 bases remaining between them.

J is TRBJ2-1 and V is TRBV7-8; TRBD2 matches at 15 bases. This CDR3 contains 18 residues. Per germline, CDR1 SGHVS and CDR2 FQNEAQ. V dropped 3 bases and J dropped 3; count of bases not matched to a gene: 6. The CDR3 bases are TGTGCCAGCAGCTTTCCGGGACTAGCGGGGGGCTACTACAATGAGCAGTTCTTC. Its translation is CASSFPGLAGGYYNEQFF.

This sequence joins TRBV11-2 and TRBJ1-5, with D uncertain. The CDR3 loop spans 13 amino acids. V was clipped by 5 bases and J by 1 base, with 6 bases between them. Germline CDR1 SGHAT, CDR2 FQNNGV. CDR3 sequence: CASSLTSNQPQHF. CDR3 sequence (DNA): TGTGCCAGCAGCCTTACGAGCAATCAGCCCCAGCATTTT.

The chain recombines TRBV7-9 with TRBJ1-1; weak D call: TRBD1 (5 bases). This CDR3 is built from 16 residues. Trimming took off 2 bases at V and 4 bases at J, with 17 bases between the two ends. In germline, CDR1 is SEHNR, CDR2 FQNEAQ (reference sequence). The CDR3: CASSLFTALRGTEAFF. The CDR3 nucleotides read TGTGCCAGCAGCTTATTCACAGCCCTAAGGGGCACTGAAGCTTTCTTT.

Concerning this clone itself: One end of the junction fails to match germline, which may point to a read error. The chain couples TRBV7-7 to TRBJ2-2; D gene uncertain. This CDR3 is built from 13 residues. The germline V gene encodes CDR1 SSHAT and CDR2 FNYEAQ (reference sequence). Here the CDR3 DNA reads TGTGCTAGCAGCCGAAGCGACACCGGGGAGCTGTTTTTT. Translating it yields CASSRSDTGELFF.

This clone was observed a handful of times. The rearrangement joins TRBV11-3 to TRBJ2-1; TRBD1 aligns across 7 bases. V lost 0 bases to trimming and J lost 6 bases; unmatched junction nucleotides: 8. The germline V gene has CDR1 SGHNT and CDR2 YENEEA. CDR3 length: 16 residues. The CDR3 bases are TGTGCCAGCAGCTTAGATCGACAGGGTGGCGTCAATGAGCAGTTCTTC. Translation gives CASSLDRQGGVNEQFF. Full variable domain (missing parts from reference TRBV11-3 and TRBJ2-1): EAGVVQSPRYKIIEKKQPVAFWCNPISGHNTLYWYLQNLGQGPELLIRYENEEAVDDSQLPKDRFSAERLKGVDSTLKIQPAELGDSAVYLCASSLDRQGGVNEQFFGPGTRLTVL.

The J gene is TRBJ2-1, the V gene TRBV10-1; 12 bases fit TRBD2. Looked up from germline, CDR1 is WNHNN and CDR2 is SYGVQD (reference sequence). J lost 6 bases, V lost 6 bases, and 12 bases had no gene match. This CDR3 is built from 17 residues. In DNA form, the CDR3 reads TGCGCCAGCAGCGGGACTAGCGGGTTTCGGGGCAGCAATGAGCAGTTCTTC. Protein sequence: CASSGTSGFRGSNEQFF.

This chain uses TRBV18 with TRBJ2-7; D is perhaps TRBD2 (5 bases). Germline assignment: CDR1 KGHSH and CDR2 LQKENI. Between the trimmed V and J ends, which lost 2 bases and 4 bases, there was a span of 6 bases. The CDR3 totals 12 residues. The CDR3 region is CASSPGGYEQYF. CDR3 in DNA: TGTGCCAGCTCACCAGGAGGTTACGAGCAGTACTTC. The full variable domain, with the rest looked up from reference TRBV18 and TRBJ2-7, is NAGVMQNPRHLVRRRGQEARLRCSPMKGHSHVYWYRQLPEEGLKFMVYLQKENIIDESGMPKERFSAEFPKEGPSILRIQQVVRGDSAAYFCASSPGGYEQYFGPGTRLTVT.

This clone was seen once. This chain links TRBV5-1 with TRBJ2-5; a weak D match, TRBD1 (6 bases). CDR3 length: 12 residues. Per germline, CDR1 SGHRS and CDR2 YFSETQ. The V end was cut by 5 bases, the J end by 5 bases, with 10 bases between. The CDR3 protein is CASRGAAETQYF. The CDR3 region has the DNA TGCGCCAGCAGGGGGGCGGCGGAGACCCAGTACTTC.

The chain links TRBV30 to TRBJ2-2, with D hard to call. This CDR3 contains 13 residues. The V gene lost 5 bases and the J gene lost 3 bases, with 10 bases spanning the gap. Germline CDR1 and CDR2: GTSNPN and SVGIG (reference sequence). The CDR3 sequence: CAWGVAYTGELFF. The CDR3, as DNA: TGTGCCTGGGGGGTGGCGTACACCGGGGAGCTGTTTTTT.

The gene calls are TRBV27 and TRBJ2-1; the D call may be TRBD1 or TRBD2 (5 bases each). Looked up from germline, CDR1 is MNHEY and CDR2 is SMNVEV (reference sequence). There are 16 residues in the CDR3. V lost 1 base and J 0 bases, leaving 10 bases between the germline ends. CDR3 in DNA: TGTGCCAGCAGTTTATTTGGGGACGGCTCCTACAATGAGCAGTTCTTC. Protein sequence: CASSLFGDGSYNEQFF.

The chain joins TRBV11-2 to TRBJ1-5, with 9 bases identical to TRBD1. Trimming cost V 0 bases and J 4 bases; bases outside gene matches: 4. The CDR3 has 16 amino acids. From germline, CDR1 is SGHAT and CDR2 FQNNGV. CDR3 protein: CASSLEPGQGNQPQHF. The CDR3 DNA reads TGTGCCAGCAGCTTAGAACCGGGACAGGGTAATCAGCCCCAGCATTTT.

The chain's CDR3 is CASSQDTGSNQPQHF. In DNA, the CDR3 is TGCGCCAGCAGCCAAGATACGGGGAGCAATCAGCCCCAGCATTTT. The chain employs TRBV4-1 and TRBJ1-5; the D is unclear. From germline, CDR1 is MGHRA and CDR2 YSYEKL. Trimming removed 0 bases from V and 1 base from J, with 7 bases in between. The CDR3 consists of 15 residues.

The CDR3 is CAISDPGQGYSGANVLTF. The CDR3 region has the DNA TGTGCCATCAGTGACCCCGGGCAGGGGTACTCTGGGGCCAACGTCCTGACTTTC. This chain joins TRBV10-3 and TRBJ2-6, with D perhaps TRBD1 (6 bases). The germline CDR1 and CDR2 sequences are ENHRY and SYGVKD. The CDR3 extends over 18 amino acids. Trimming left V 3 bases short and J 0 bases short, with 15 bases between.

The CDR3 reads CASSPRGGGSATNEKLFF. In DNA, the CDR3 is TGCGCCAGCAGCCCTAGGGGAGGGGGCTCTGCAACTAATGAAAAACTGTTTTTT. This chain uses TRBV4-1 with TRBJ1-4; 7 bases are a match to TRBD1. Germline CDR1 reads MGHRA; CDR2 reads YSYEKL. This CDR3 is 18 amino acids long. V shed 4 bases and J 0 bases; nucleotides not matched to a gene: 11.

This chain links TRBV15 with TRBJ2-4; no definite D call. V gave up 0 bases and J gave up 7 bases, with 16 bases separating them. In germline, CDR1 is LNHNV, CDR2 YYDKDF (reference sequence). This CDR3 has 16 residues. CDR3 protein: CATSREYRRAGNIQYF. CDR3 nucleotide sequence: TGTGCCACCAGCAGAGAGTATCGCCGAGCCGGGAACATTCAGTACTTC.

The table lists this clone with a few counts. The chain carries TRBV2 and TRBJ1-5; no clear D. Germline CDR1 SNHLY, CDR2 FYNNEI. The CDR3 spans 12 residues. Trimming cost V 8 bases and J 2 bases, with 7 bases left between them. Here the CDR3 reads CASAPGNQPQHF. The DNA for the CDR3 is TGTGCCAGCGCGCCGGGCAATCAGCCCCAGCATTTT.

The chain combines TRBV4-1 with TRBJ2-7, with 10 bases lining up with TRBD1. Trimming cost V 0 bases and J 6 bases; bases outside gene matches: 11. Germline V lookup: CDR1 MGHRA, CDR2 YSYEKL. CDR3 length: 17 amino acids. The CDR3 DNA sequence: TGCGCCAGCAGCCAAGACTCCACCGGGACAGGGGAACCCGAGCAGTACTTC. Its protein is CASSQDSTGTGEPEQYF.

The chain joins TRBV4-2 to TRBJ2-7; D uncertain. The V end was cut by 1 base, the J end by 8 bases, with 12 bases between. This CDR3 spans 13 amino acids. Germline V gene lookup returns CDR1 LGHNA and CDR2 YNFKEQ. CDR3 sequence (DNA): TGTGCCAGCAGCCAAGGCAATGGGGTCCAGCAGTACTTC. Amino acids: CASSQGNGVQQYF.